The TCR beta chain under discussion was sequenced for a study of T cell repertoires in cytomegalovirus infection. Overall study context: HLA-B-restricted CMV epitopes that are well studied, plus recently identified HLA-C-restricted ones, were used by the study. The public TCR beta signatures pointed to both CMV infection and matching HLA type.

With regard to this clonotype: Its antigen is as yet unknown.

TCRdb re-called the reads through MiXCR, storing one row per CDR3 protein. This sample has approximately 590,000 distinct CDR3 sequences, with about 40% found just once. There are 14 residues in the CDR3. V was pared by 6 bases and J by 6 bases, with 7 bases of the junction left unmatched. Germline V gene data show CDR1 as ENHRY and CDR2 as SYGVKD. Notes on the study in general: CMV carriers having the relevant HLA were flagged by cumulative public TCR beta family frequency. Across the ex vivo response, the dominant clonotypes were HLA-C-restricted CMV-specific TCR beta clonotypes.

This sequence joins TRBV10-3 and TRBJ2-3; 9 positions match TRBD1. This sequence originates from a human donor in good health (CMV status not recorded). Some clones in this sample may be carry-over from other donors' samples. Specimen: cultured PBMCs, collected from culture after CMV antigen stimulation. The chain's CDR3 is CAIRKTGGQDTQYF. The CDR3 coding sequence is TGTGCCATCAGAAAGACAGGGGGTCAGGATACGCAGTATTTT.